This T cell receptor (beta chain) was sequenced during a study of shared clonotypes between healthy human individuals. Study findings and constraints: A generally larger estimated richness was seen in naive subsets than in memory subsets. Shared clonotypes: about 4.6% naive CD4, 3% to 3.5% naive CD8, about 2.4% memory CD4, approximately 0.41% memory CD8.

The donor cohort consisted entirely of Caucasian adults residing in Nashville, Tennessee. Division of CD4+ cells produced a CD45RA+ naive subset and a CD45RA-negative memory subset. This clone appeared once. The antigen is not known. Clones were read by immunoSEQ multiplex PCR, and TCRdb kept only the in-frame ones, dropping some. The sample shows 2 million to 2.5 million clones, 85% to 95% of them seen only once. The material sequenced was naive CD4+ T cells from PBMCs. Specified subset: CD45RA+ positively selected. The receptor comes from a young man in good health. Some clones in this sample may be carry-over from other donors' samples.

The CDR3 region is CASSSATKRTSTDTQYF. CDR3 nucleotide sequence: TGCGCCAGCAGCTCCGCCACTAAGCGCACTAGCACAGATACGCAGTATTTT. This chain links TRBV5-1 with TRBJ2-3; unclear D gene. The V end was cut by 3 bases, the J end by 0 bases, with 17 bases between. Per the germline V gene, CDR1 is SGHRS and CDR2 is YFSETQ. This CDR3 spans 17 amino acids.